Following are 11 T cell receptor beta chains from one sample sequenced in a study of blood T cell repertoires in COVID-19. Produced via immunoSEQ multiplex PCR; TCRdb's table is partial and in-frame only. The sample consists of around 230,000 clones, about 88% of them appearing once. Sequenced: PBMCs or T cells enriched from blood (not recorded which). These receptors were obtained from a woman aged 25 to 39 who had recovered from COVID-19.

This chain links TRBV7-9 with TRBJ1-2; the match to TRBD1 covers 9 bases. J gave up 6 bases and V 5 bases, and 10 bases lay outside the gene matches. Looked up from germline, CDR1 is SEHNR and CDR2 is FQNEAQ (reference sequence). This CDR3 contains 15 residues. CDR3 region: CASSPRQGVWDGYTF. The CDR3 DNA follows: TGTGCCAGCAGCCCCAGACAGGGGGTATGGGATGGCTACACCTTC. Variable domain in full (rest from reference TRBV7-9 and TRBJ1-2): DTGVSQNPRHKITKRGQNVTFRCDPISEHNRLYWYRQTLGQGPEFLTYFQNEAQLEKSRLLSDRFSAERPKGSFSTLEIQRTEQGDSAMYLCASSPRQGVWDGYTFGSGTRLTVV.

This rearrangement joins TRBV24-1 to TRBJ2-7; 9 bases fit TRBD1. Looked up from germline, CDR1 is KGHDR and CDR2 is SFDVKD. This CDR3 has 15 residues. J lost 5 bases, V lost 4 bases, and 8 bases had no gene match. CDR3 sequence (DNA): TGTGCCACCAGTGACCCCGGGACAGGGAAGGACGAGCAGTACTTC. Its protein product is CATSDPGTGKDEQYF.

V and J are TRBV7-3 and TRBJ2-3; 11 bases fit TRBD2. The junction had 5 bases not matched to a gene; V was cut back by 1 base and J by 2 bases. CDR3 length equals 17 residues. The germline V gene encodes CDR1 SGHTA and CDR2 FQGTGA. CDR3 protein: CASSLRLAGGLTDTQYF. CDR3 DNA sequence: TGTGCCAGCAGCTTAAGGCTAGCGGGGGGACTCACAGATACGCAGTATTTT.

The chain combines TRBV2 with TRBJ1-5, with no clear D. The germline CDR1 and CDR2 sequences are SNHLY and FYNNEI. Trimming removed 1 base from V and 0 bases from J, with 7 bases in between. This CDR3 has 15 amino acids. This CDR3 is CASSEERYSNQPQHF. Written as DNA, the CDR3 is TGTGCCAGCAGTGAAGAGCGGTATAGCAATCAGCCCCAGCATTTT.

This clone was detected a few times. J is TRBJ2-3 and V is TRBV5-1, with 9 positions matching TRBD2. Germline CDR1 reads SGHRS; CDR2 reads YFSETQ. The CDR3 runs 16 residues. V was clipped by 0 bases and J by 7 bases; unmatched bases: 9. The CDR3 loop is CASSLVASGDRNTQYF. DNA of the CDR3: TGCGCCAGCAGCTTGGTGGCTAGCGGGGATCGGAATACGCAGTATTTT.

The chain carries TRBV12-3 or TRBV12-4 and TRBJ1-2, with D possibly matching TRBD1 (6 bases). The CDR3 is made up of 13 amino acids. V was trimmed by 5 bases and J by 5 bases, leaving 12 bases between them. CDR3 in amino acids: CASSPQTGYGYTF. CDR3 bases: TGTGCCAGCAGTCCGCAGACAGGATATGGCTACACCTTC.

Worth noting for this clone: One junction end does not reproduce the germline sequence, and a read error may be involved. The V and J genes are TRBV3-1 (or the pseudogene TRBV3-2) and TRBJ1-1, with TRBD1 matching 12 bases. This CDR3 is 11 amino acids long. Germline values: CDR1 LGHDT, CDR2 YNNKEL (reference sequence). The CDR3 nucleotides are TGTGCCAGCAGCCGGGACAGGGGGCCGGTCTTT. Protein: CASSRDRGPVF.

J is TRBJ1-2 and V is TRBV6-4; D ambiguous. Germline-derived CDR1 and CDR2 are MRHNA and SNTAGT. V lost 2 bases and J 4 bases, leaving 8 bases between the germline ends. This CDR3 spans 13 amino acids. CDR3 residues: CASSDVPGYGYTF. The CDR3 coding sequence is TGTGCCAGCAGTGACGTACCGGGCTATGGCTACACCTTC.

The CDR3 sequence is CASSWTGLSNQPQHF. CDR3 nucleotides: TGCGCCAGCAGCTGGACAGGGTTAAGCAATCAGCCCCAGCATTTT. The chain recombines TRBV5-1 with TRBJ1-5; 8 nucleotides line up with TRBD1. Trimming cost V 3 bases and J 1 base; bases outside gene matches: 3. Germline V gene lookup returns CDR1 SGHRS and CDR2 YFSETQ. CDR3 length equals 15 residues.

This chain joins TRBV7-3 and TRBJ2-2; perhaps TRBD1 as D (5 bases). The CDR3 is made up of 15 amino acids. Germline values: CDR1 SGHTA, CDR2 FQGTGA. Trimming removed 0 bases from V and 7 bases from J, with 12 bases in between. DNA for the CDR3: TGTGCCAGCAGCTTAACAGGGGATGGTGGCGGGGAGCTGTTTTTT. It is translated as CASSLTGDGGGELFF.

This chain connects TRBV3-1 (or the pseudogene TRBV3-2) to TRBJ1-2; 7 bases fit TRBD1. The V and J ends lost 4 bases and 3 bases, in that order; junction bases with no gene match: 8. CDR3 length: 15 residues. Germline V lookup: CDR1 LGHDT, CDR2 YNNKEL (reference sequence). CDR3 in DNA: TGTGCCAGCAGCCCTATGGACAGGAGATACTATGGCTACACCTTC. Its translation is CASSPMDRRYYGYTF.